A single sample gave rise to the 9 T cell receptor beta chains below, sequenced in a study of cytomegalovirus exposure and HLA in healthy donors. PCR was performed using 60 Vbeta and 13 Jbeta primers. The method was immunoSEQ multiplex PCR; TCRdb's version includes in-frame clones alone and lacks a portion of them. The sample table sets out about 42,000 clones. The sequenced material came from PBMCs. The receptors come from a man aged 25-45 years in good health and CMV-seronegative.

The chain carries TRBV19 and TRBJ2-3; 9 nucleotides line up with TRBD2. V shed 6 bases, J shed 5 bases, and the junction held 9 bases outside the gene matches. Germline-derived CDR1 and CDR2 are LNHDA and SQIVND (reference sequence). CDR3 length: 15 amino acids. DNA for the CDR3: TGTGCCAGTAGATTTAGCGGGAGAATGAGAGATACGCAGTATTTT. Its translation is CASRFSGRMRDTQYF. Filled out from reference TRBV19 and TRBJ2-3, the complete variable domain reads DGGITQSPKYLFRKEGQNVTLSCEQNLNHDAMYWYRQDPGQGLRLIYYSQIVNDFQKGDIAEGYSVSREKKESFPLTVTSAQKNPTAFYLCASRFSGRMRDTQYFGPGTRLTVL.

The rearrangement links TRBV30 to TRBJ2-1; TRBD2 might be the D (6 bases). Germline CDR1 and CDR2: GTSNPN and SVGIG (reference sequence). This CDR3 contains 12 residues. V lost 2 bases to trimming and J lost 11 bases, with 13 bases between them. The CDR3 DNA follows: TGTGCCTGGAGTTTTACTAGCACAAAGCAGTTCTTC. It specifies CAWSFTSTKQFF.

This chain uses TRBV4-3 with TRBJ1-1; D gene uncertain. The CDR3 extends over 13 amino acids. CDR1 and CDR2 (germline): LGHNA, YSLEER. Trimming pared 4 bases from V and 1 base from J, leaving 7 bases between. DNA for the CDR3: TGCGCCAGCAGCCGGAGAGAGAACACTGAAGCTTTCTTT. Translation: CASSRRENTEAFF.

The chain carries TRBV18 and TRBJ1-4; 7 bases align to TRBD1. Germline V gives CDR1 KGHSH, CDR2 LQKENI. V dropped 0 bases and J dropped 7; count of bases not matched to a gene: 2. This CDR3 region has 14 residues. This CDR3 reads CASSPPGDSEKLFF. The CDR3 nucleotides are TGTGCCAGCTCACCACCAGGGGACAGTGAAAAACTGTTTTTT.

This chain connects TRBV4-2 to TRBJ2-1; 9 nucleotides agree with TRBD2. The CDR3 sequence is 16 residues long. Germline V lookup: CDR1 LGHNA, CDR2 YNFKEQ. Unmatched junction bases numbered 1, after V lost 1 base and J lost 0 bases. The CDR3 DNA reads TGTGCCAGCAGCCAAGGACTAGCGGTCTCCTACAATGAGCAGTTCTTC. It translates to CASSQGLAVSYNEQFF.

CDR3 nucleotides: TGCGCCAGCAGCTTAGACGGGGATAACACTGAAGCTTTCTTT. Translation: CASSLDGDNTEAFF. This chain joins TRBV5-1 and TRBJ1-1, with unresolved D. Germline-derived CDR1 and CDR2 are SGHRS and YFSETQ. V was cut by 2 bases and J by 2 bases, with 10 bases left in between. This CDR3 is 14 amino acids long. Complete variable domain (other parts from reference TRBV5-1 and TRBJ1-1): KAGVTQTPRYLIKTRGQQVTLSCSPISGHRSVSWYQQTPGQGLQFLFEYFSETQRNKGNFPGRFSGRQFSNSRSEMNVSTLELGDSALYLCASSLDGDNTEAFFGQGTRLTVV.

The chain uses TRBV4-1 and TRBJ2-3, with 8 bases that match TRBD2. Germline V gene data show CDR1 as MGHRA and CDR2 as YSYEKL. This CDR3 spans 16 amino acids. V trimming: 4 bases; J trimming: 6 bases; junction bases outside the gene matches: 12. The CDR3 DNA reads TGCGCCAGCAGCCCGATAGGTGCGTCGGGGGGGGATACGCAGTATTTT. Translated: CASSPIGASGGDTQYF.

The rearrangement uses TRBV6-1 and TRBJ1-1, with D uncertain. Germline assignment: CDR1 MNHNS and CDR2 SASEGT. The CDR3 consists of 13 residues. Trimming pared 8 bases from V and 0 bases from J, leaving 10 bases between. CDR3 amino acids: CASRESLNTEAFF. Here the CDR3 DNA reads TGTGCCAGCCGGGAGTCGTTGAACACTGAAGCTTTCTTT.

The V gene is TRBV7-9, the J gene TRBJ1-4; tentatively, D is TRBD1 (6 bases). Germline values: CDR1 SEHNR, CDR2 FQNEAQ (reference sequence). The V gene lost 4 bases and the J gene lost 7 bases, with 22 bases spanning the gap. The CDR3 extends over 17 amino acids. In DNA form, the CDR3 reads TGTGCCAGCAGCTCCTTAGAGGGGGGGAGAGCGGCTGAAAAACTGTTTTTT. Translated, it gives CASSSLEGGRAAEKLFF. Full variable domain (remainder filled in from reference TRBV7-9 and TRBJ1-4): DTGVSQNPRHKITKRGQNVTFRCDPISEHNRLYWYRQTLGQGPEFLTYFQNEAQLEKSRLLSDRFSAERPKGSFSTLEIQRTEQGDSAMYLCASSSLEGGRAAEKLFFGSGTQLSVL.